These T cell receptor beta chains were read from a single sample in a study of early T cells in non-severe SARS-CoV-2 infection. TCRdb itself ran the 5' RACE reads through MiXCR, one entry per CDR3 protein. The sample consists of about 25,000 distinct CDR3 sequences, less than 7% of them appearing once. Sequencing was done on a sample of whole blood. The origin of the receptors is an adult who was a healthcare worker with PCR-confirmed SARS-CoV-2 infection or an uninfected control (not recorded which). Both conserved end residues are part of each CDR3. Fields, in order: CDR3 DNA, CDR3 protein, D gene, J gene, clone size, V gene. D genes are given only for firm matches. Clone size is not always given. Where it is, it says once, few, many or a class for expanded clones.

CDR3nt: TGTGCCAGCAGTTCGGGTCTACCCCGGGGAGAGCAGTTCTTC
CDR3aa: CASSSGLPRGEQFF
d_gene: .
j_gene: TRBJ2-1
abundance: few
v_gene: TRBV6-2/TRBV6-3

CDR3nt: TGTGCCAGCAGCTTGGACTACGAGCAGTACTTC
CDR3aa: CASSLDYEQYF
d_gene: .
j_gene: TRBJ2-7
abundance: medium-sized
v_gene: TRBV5-6

CDR3nt: TGTGCCAGCAGTGGGGACAGTTTCTCCTACGAGCAGTACTTC
CDR3aa: CASSGDSFSYEQYF
d_gene: TRBD1
j_gene: TRBJ2-7
abundance: many
v_gene: TRBV28

CDR3nt: TGTGCCAGCAGCTCAACCGGGACCCTGGAGGCCGAGCAGTACTTC
CDR3aa: CASSSTGTLEAEQYF
d_gene: .
j_gene: TRBJ2-7
abundance: many
v_gene: TRBV11-2

CDR3nt: TGTGCAAGTCGCCCAAACTCCGGCGGGGGACTCTACAATGAGCAGTTCTTC
CDR3aa: CASRPNSGGGLYNEQFF
d_gene: .
j_gene: TRBJ2-1
abundance: many
v_gene: TRBV12-2

CDR3nt: TGTGCCAGCAGTTTAGCAGTTAGGAGGACAGAGTTCGCTAATGGCTACACCTTC
CDR3aa: CASSLAVRRTEFANGYTF
d_gene: .
j_gene: TRBJ1-2
abundance: few
v_gene: TRBV12-3/TRBV12-4

CDR3nt: TGTGCCAGCAGCGCTAGGTGGGGCACTGAAGCTTTCTTT
CDR3aa: CASSARWGTEAFF
d_gene: .
j_gene: TRBJ1-1
abundance: many
v_gene: TRBV11-3

CDR3nt: TGCAGCGATGGGGGACAGGCGGAGACCCAGTACTTC
CDR3aa: CSDGGQAETQYF
d_gene: TRBD1
j_gene: TRBJ2-5
abundance: many
v_gene: TRBV29-1

CDR3nt: TGTGCCAGCACAGAGGGGTCGAACACCGGGGAGCTGTTTTTT
CDR3aa: CASTEGSNTGELFF
d_gene: .
j_gene: TRBJ2-2
abundance: few
v_gene: TRBV6-1

CDR3nt: TGTGCCAGTAGTAAAACAGACAGGAGCTATGGCTACACCTTC
CDR3aa: CASSKTDRSYGYTF
d_gene: .
j_gene: TRBJ1-2
abundance: many
v_gene: TRBV19

CDR3nt: TGTGCCAGCAGGGACTTTCTAGCCAAAAACATTCAGTACTTC
CDR3aa: CASRDFLAKNIQYF
d_gene: .
j_gene: TRBJ2-4
abundance: many
v_gene: TRBV11-2

CDR3nt: TGTGCCAGCAGCTTTGAGGAAGCAACTAATGAAAAACTGTTTTTT
CDR3aa: CASSFEEATNEKLFF
d_gene: .
j_gene: TRBJ1-4
abundance: many
v_gene: TRBV7-9

CDR3nt: TGTGCCAGCAGCCAAGAGGAGGGTATCAATGAGCAGTTCTTC
CDR3aa: CASSQEEGINEQFF
d_gene: .
j_gene: TRBJ2-1
abundance: many
v_gene: TRBV4-2

CDR3nt: TGTGCCAGCAGCTCACAGGGGTCGACTGAAGCTTTCTTT
CDR3aa: CASSSQGSTEAFF
d_gene: TRBD1
j_gene: TRBJ1-1
abundance: many
v_gene: TRBV7-2

CDR3nt: TGTGCCAGCAGTGAGCAGTTGGCCAGGGCGAACACCGGGGAGCTGTTTTTT
CDR3aa: CASSEQLARANTGELFF
d_gene: .
j_gene: TRBJ2-2
abundance: many
v_gene: TRBV25-1

CDR3nt: TGCAGTGCTCGCGCGCCCGACTATTTAGAGACCCAGTACTTC
CDR3aa: CSARAPDYLETQYF
d_gene: .
j_gene: TRBJ2-5
abundance: many
v_gene: TRBV20-1

CDR3nt: TGCAGTGCTAGTTTCGCCCGGGGGCAGCTTGATGAAAAACTGTTTTTT
CDR3aa: CSASFARGQLDEKLFF
d_gene: .
j_gene: TRBJ1-4
abundance: many
v_gene: TRBV20-1

CDR3nt: TGTGCCAGCAGTGACCTGGCGGGGGCCCTCAATGAGCAGTTCTTC
CDR3aa: CASSDLAGALNEQFF
d_gene: .
j_gene: TRBJ2-1
abundance: few
v_gene: TRBV6-1

CDR3nt: TGTGCCAGCAGCTTCTCCGGGACTAACTATGGCTACACCTTC
CDR3aa: CASSFSGTNYGYTF
d_gene: .
j_gene: TRBJ1-2
abundance: many
v_gene: TRBV7-8

CDR3nt: TGTGCCAGCAGTTTAGATCGGGGTTTTCGTGAGCAGTACTTC
CDR3aa: CASSLDRGFREQYF
d_gene: .
j_gene: TRBJ2-7
abundance: .
v_gene: TRBV28

CDR3nt: TGTGCCAGCAGCTTGGGAACCCGGGACAACTCCTACGAGCAGTACTTC
CDR3aa: CASSLGTRDNSYEQYF
d_gene: .
j_gene: TRBJ2-7
abundance: medium-sized
v_gene: TRBV7-6

CDR3nt: TGTGCCAGCAGTCTAGCGGACAATGAGCAGTTCTTC
CDR3aa: CASSLADNEQFF
d_gene: TRBD2
j_gene: TRBJ2-1
abundance: many
v_gene: TRBV11-3

CDR3nt: TGTGCCAGCAGTCCTAGTGTAGCCCCCGAGTATTTT
CDR3aa: CASSPSVAPEYF
d_gene: .
j_gene: TRBJ2-3
abundance: many
v_gene: TRBV28

CDR3nt: TGTGCCAGCAGTGACAGGGCCAGGGGGATTGAAAAACTGTTTTTT
CDR3aa: CASSDRARGIEKLFF
d_gene: TRBD1
j_gene: TRBJ1-4
abundance: .
v_gene: TRBV25-1

CDR3nt: TGTGCCAGCAGCTTAGAGAGGGGTTATGAAAAACTGTTTTTT
CDR3aa: CASSLERGYEKLFF
d_gene: .
j_gene: TRBJ1-4
abundance: .
v_gene: TRBV7-9

CDR3nt: TGCAGTGCTGGACTAGCGGGTTTGTCCTACAATGAGCAGTTCTTC
CDR3aa: CSAGLAGLSYNEQFF
d_gene: TRBD2
j_gene: TRBJ2-1
abundance: .
v_gene: TRBV20-1

CDR3nt: TGTGCCAGCAGCGGTCGCGAGCAGTACTTC
CDR3aa: CASSGREQYF
d_gene: .
j_gene: TRBJ2-7
abundance: many
v_gene: TRBV11-1

CDR3nt: TGCAGTGCTAGAGATTGGACAGGGATCACTGAAGCTTTCTTT
CDR3aa: CSARDWTGITEAFF
d_gene: TRBD1
j_gene: TRBJ1-1
abundance: many
v_gene: TRBV20-1

CDR3nt: TGTGCCAGCAGTCCCCGGGCGGCCAGGCAAGAGACCCAGTACTTC
CDR3aa: CASSPRAARQETQYF
d_gene: .
j_gene: TRBJ2-5
abundance: many
v_gene: TRBV2

CDR3nt: TGTGCCAGCAACGTACAGGGATCGAGTTCACCCCTCCACTTT
CDR3aa: CASNVQGSSSPLHF
d_gene: .
j_gene: TRBJ1-6
abundance: many
v_gene: TRBV6-5

CDR3nt: TGTGCCAGTAGTAAGGGCGCGAACACCGGGGAGCTGTTTTTT
CDR3aa: CASSKGANTGELFF
d_gene: .
j_gene: TRBJ2-2
abundance: many
v_gene: TRBV19

CDR3nt: TGTGCCAGCAGCTTAGAGTCGGGGGGTTACTACGAGCAGTACTTC
CDR3aa: CASSLESGGYYEQYF
d_gene: TRBD2
j_gene: TRBJ2-7
abundance: .
v_gene: TRBV7-6

CDR3nt: TGTGCCAGCAGAGGCCCCAGCTCCTACAATGAGCAGTTCTTC
CDR3aa: CASRGPSSYNEQFF
d_gene: .
j_gene: TRBJ2-1
abundance: .
v_gene: TRBV6-2/TRBV6-3

CDR3nt: TGCAGTGCTCCCGACTCGAAGAGGGAGCAGTTCTTC
CDR3aa: CSAPDSKREQFF
d_gene: .
j_gene: TRBJ2-1
abundance: .
v_gene: TRBV20-1

CDR3nt: TGCAGTGCCCCTGCTGGGGGTGGAACTGAAGCTTTCTTT
CDR3aa: CSAPAGGGTEAFF
d_gene: .
j_gene: TRBJ1-1
abundance: many
v_gene: TRBV20-1

CDR3nt: TGTGCCAGCTCACCATCAGGGCGGCCCTACGAGCAGTACTTC
CDR3aa: CASSPSGRPYEQYF
d_gene: .
j_gene: TRBJ2-7
abundance: .
v_gene: TRBV18

CDR3nt: TGCGCCAGCAGCCCAACCCGGAGGACAGGGGTCTACGAGCAGTACTTC
CDR3aa: CASSPTRRTGVYEQYF
d_gene: TRBD1
j_gene: TRBJ2-7
abundance: few
v_gene: TRBV4-1

CDR3nt: TGTGCCAGCAGCTCCCAATTGACAGGGGAAACTGAAGCTTTCTTT
CDR3aa: CASSSQLTGETEAFF
d_gene: TRBD1
j_gene: TRBJ1-1
abundance: many
v_gene: TRBV7-2

CDR3nt: TGTGCCAGCGTCAGGGGGCGAAACACTGAAGCTTTCTTT
CDR3aa: CASVRGRNTEAFF
d_gene: TRBD1
j_gene: TRBJ1-1
abundance: many
v_gene: TRBV2

CDR3nt: TGCGCCAGCAGCTTACAGGGGGCGAATGGCTACACCTTC
CDR3aa: CASSLQGANGYTF
d_gene: TRBD1
j_gene: TRBJ1-2
abundance: few
v_gene: TRBV5-1

CDR3nt: TGCAGCGTCATGTCTAACTATGGCTACACCTTC
CDR3aa: CSVMSNYGYTF
d_gene: .
j_gene: TRBJ1-2
abundance: .
v_gene: TRBV29-1

CDR3nt: TGTGCCAGCATTGATACGATGGCAGTGAATAGCAATCAGCCCCAGCATTTT
CDR3aa: CASIDTMAVNSNQPQHF
d_gene: .
j_gene: TRBJ1-5
abundance: many
v_gene: TRBV6-6

CDR3nt: TGTGCCAGCAGACCCTGGCTCGGGGGGAAAGACTATGGCTACACCTTC
CDR3aa: CASRPWLGGKDYGYTF
d_gene: .
j_gene: TRBJ1-2
abundance: many
v_gene: TRBV28

CDR3nt: TGTGCCAGCAGTCCCTGGACGGGGGGGGCCGATGAGCAGTTCTTC
CDR3aa: CASSPWTGGADEQFF
d_gene: TRBD2
j_gene: TRBJ2-1
abundance: few
v_gene: TRBV11-2

CDR3nt: TGTGCCAGCCAAGGGGGGTACGAGCAGTACTTC
CDR3aa: CASQGGYEQYF
d_gene: .
j_gene: TRBJ2-7
abundance: many
v_gene: TRBV7-9

CDR3nt: TGTGCCAGCAGTTACAGACGGAACACTGAAGCTTTCTTT
CDR3aa: CASSYRRNTEAFF
d_gene: .
j_gene: TRBJ1-1
abundance: many
v_gene: TRBV6-5

CDR3nt: TGTGCCAGTCCTGGGGGGGACAATGAGCAGTTCTTC
CDR3aa: CASPGGDNEQFF
d_gene: TRBD2
j_gene: TRBJ2-1
abundance: .
v_gene: TRBV6-4

CDR3nt: TGTGCCAGCAGCTTGGGCCTCCTGCAAGGGGGCCCCAAAAACATTCAGTACTTC
CDR3aa: CASSLGLLQGGPKNIQYF
d_gene: TRBD1
j_gene: TRBJ2-4
abundance: .
v_gene: TRBV5-6

CDR3nt: TGTGCCAGCAGCCCTTTTTTGGGGATGAACACTGAAGCTTTCTTT
CDR3aa: CASSPFLGMNTEAFF
d_gene: .
j_gene: TRBJ1-1
abundance: .
v_gene: TRBV27

CDR3nt: TGTGCCAGTAGTGCCCGGACTAGCGCCCAGACCCAAGACTACGAGCAGTACTTC
CDR3aa: CASSARTSAQTQDYEQYF
d_gene: TRBD2
j_gene: TRBJ2-7
abundance: .
v_gene: TRBV19